The 9 T cell receptor beta chains given below trace back to one sample, sequenced in a study of T cell responses to AZD1222 COVID-19 vaccine. Sequencing was performed with immunoSEQ multiplex PCR; in TCRdb, only in-frame clones are kept and a portion is missing. The sample carries more than 100,000 clones, roughly 88% recorded once. The source was peripheral blood, collected on day 0 of AZD1222 vaccination. The source is an adult in good health.

The CDR3 spells CAIPHPGTGRRNTEAFF. DNA for the CDR3: TGTGCCATCCCTCATCCCGGGACAGGCAGGAGGAACACTGAAGCTTTCTTT. The V and J genes are TRBV6-4 and TRBJ1-1; 8 nucleotides agree with TRBD1. Germline CDR1 is MRHNA and CDR2 is SNTAGT. CDR3 length: 17 amino acids. The J segment lost 1 base and the V segment lost 10 bases, leaving 17 bases of the junction unmatched.

The V and J genes are TRBV15 and TRBJ2-3; 7 bases align to TRBD1. Trimming at V came to 5 bases and at J to 2 bases, leaving 7 bases not matched to a gene. The CDR3 contains 15 residues. Germline V CDR1 and CDR2: LNHNV, YYDKDF (reference sequence). Here the CDR3 reads CATSPEGANTDTQYF. CDR3 nucleotide sequence: TGTGCCACCAGCCCAGAGGGGGCCAACACAGATACGCAGTATTTT.

The V gene is TRBV7-8, the J gene TRBJ2-1; 9 bases are a match to TRBD1. The CDR3 totals 15 residues. The V gene end was trimmed by 3 bases and the J gene end by 9 bases; junction bases not matched to a gene: 9. Germline V CDR1 and CDR2: SGHVS, FQNEAQ. The CDR3 spells CASSFPGTGLGEQFF. The CDR3, as DNA: TGTGCCAGCAGCTTTCCGGGGACAGGGTTGGGTGAGCAGTTCTTC. Full variable domain (outside the CDR3, taken from reference TRBV7-8 and TRBJ2-1): GAGVSQSPRYKVAKRGQDVALRCDPISGHVSLFWYQQALGQGPEFLTYFQNEAQLDKSGLPSDRFFAERPEGSVSTLKIQRTQQEDSAVYLCASSFPGTGLGEQFFGPGTRLTVL.

Comments on this clone: The identical CDR3 is also encoded by other nucleotide sequences in the sample. The chain uses TRBV28 and TRBJ2-6; D is unresolved. The CDR3 length is 12 residues. Germline values: CDR1 MDHEN, CDR2 SYDVKM. V was cut by 8 bases and J by 1 base, with 3 bases left in between. The CDR3 region has the DNA TGTGCCAGCTCATCTGGGGCCAACGTCCTGACTTTC. It encodes CASSSGANVLTF.

V gene TRBV10-3 combines with J gene TRBJ2-7, with TRBD1 matching over 8 bases. Germline CDR1 and CDR2: ENHRY and SYGVKD. Losses at the gene ends were 4 bases for V and 2 bases for J; bases not matched to a gene: 7. CDR3 length: 15 amino acids. In DNA form, the CDR3 reads TGTGCCATCAGTGTATCGGGACAGGTTCCCTACGAGCAGTACTTC. Translating it yields CAISVSGQVPYEQYF.

The chain links TRBV28 to TRBJ1-5; perhaps TRBD1 as D (5 bases). In germline, CDR1 is MDHEN, CDR2 SYDVKM. V was pared by 3 bases and J by 4 bases, with 13 bases between. The CDR3 is 15 residues long. The CDR3 region is CASSFGRGQNQPQHF. CDR3 in DNA: TGTGCCAGCAGTTTCGGAAGGGGTCAAAATCAGCCCCAGCATTTT.

This CDR3 is CASSWTGGTGNTIYF. CDR3 in DNA: TGTGCCAGCAGCTGGACAGGGGGCACTGGAAACACCATATATTTT. V is TRBV7-9 and J is TRBJ1-3; TRBD1 matches at 11 bases. There are 15 residues in the CDR3. Germline CDR1 and CDR2: SEHNR and FQNEAQ (reference sequence). V gave up 4 bases and J gave up 2 bases; unmatched junction bases: 1.

V gene TRBV9 combines with J gene TRBJ1-4, with unresolved D. Germline V lookup: CDR1 SGDLS, CDR2 YYNGEE. V lost 0 bases and J lost 8, with 8 bases in between. This CDR3 has 13 amino acids. The CDR3 DNA reads as TGTGCCAGCAGCGTAGGACCGGGGGAAAAACTGTTTTTT. This encodes CASSVGPGEKLFF.

The chain uses TRBV3-1 (or the pseudogene TRBV3-2) and TRBJ1-1; 7 nucleotides agree with TRBD1. The CDR3 sequence is 15 residues long. Trimming at V came to 6 bases and at J to 4 bases, leaving 11 bases not matched to a gene. The germline V gene encodes CDR1 LGHDT and CDR2 YNNKEL (reference sequence). CDR3 sequence: CASSPPDRAGTEAFF. DNA for the CDR3: TGTGCCAGCAGTCCACCCGACAGGGCGGGCACTGAAGCTTTCTTT.